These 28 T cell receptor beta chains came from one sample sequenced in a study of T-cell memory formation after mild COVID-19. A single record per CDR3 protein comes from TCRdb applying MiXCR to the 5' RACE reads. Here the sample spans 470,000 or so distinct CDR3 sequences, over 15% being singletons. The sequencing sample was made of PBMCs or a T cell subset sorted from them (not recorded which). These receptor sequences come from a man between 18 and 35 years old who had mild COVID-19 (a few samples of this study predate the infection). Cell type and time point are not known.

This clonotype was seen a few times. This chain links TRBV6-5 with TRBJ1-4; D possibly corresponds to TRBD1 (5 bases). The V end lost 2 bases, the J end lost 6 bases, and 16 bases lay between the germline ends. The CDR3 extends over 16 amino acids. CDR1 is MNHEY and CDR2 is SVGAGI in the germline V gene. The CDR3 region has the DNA TGTGCCAGCAGTTACAAGGGGCGGCCTCTAGATGAAAAACTGTTTTTT. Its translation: CASSYKGRPLDEKLFF.

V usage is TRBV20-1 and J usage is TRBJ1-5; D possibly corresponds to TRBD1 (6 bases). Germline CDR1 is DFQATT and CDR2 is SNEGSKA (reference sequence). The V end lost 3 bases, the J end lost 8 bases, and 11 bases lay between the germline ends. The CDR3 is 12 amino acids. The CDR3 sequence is CSASDRFKPQHF. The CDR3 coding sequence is TGCAGTGCTAGTGACAGGTTTAAGCCCCAGCATTTT.

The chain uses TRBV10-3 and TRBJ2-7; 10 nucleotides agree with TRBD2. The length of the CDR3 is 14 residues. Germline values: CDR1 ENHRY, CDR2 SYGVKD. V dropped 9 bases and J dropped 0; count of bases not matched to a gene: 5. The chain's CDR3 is CAIRSGGDSYEQYF. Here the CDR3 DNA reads TGTGCCATTCGGAGCGGGGGGGACTCCTACGAGCAGTACTTC.

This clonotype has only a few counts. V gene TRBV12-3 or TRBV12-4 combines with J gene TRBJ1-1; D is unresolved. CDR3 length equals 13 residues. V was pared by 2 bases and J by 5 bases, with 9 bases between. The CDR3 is CASSLRLGTEAFF. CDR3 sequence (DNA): TGTGCCAGCAGTTTAAGGTTGGGGACTGAAGCTTTCTTT.

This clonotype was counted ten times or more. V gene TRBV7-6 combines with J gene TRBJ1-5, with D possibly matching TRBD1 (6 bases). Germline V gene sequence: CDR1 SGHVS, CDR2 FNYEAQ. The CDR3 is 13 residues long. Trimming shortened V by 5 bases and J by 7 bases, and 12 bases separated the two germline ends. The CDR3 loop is CASSLGGRQPQHF. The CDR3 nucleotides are TGTGCCAGCAGCCTAGGGGGAAGGCAGCCCCAGCATTTT.

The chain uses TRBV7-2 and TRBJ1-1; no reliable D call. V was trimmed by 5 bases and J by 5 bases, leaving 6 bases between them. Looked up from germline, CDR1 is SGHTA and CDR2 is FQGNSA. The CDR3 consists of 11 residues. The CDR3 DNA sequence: TGTGCCAGCAGCACGGGGACTGAAGCTTTCTTT. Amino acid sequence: CASSTGTEAFF.

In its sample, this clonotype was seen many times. CDR3: CASRPGQGDTEAFF. For the CDR3, the DNA is TGCGCCAGCAGGCCGGGACAGGGAGATACTGAAGCTTTCTTT. The chain couples TRBV5-1 to TRBJ1-1; 9 bases are shared with TRBD1. The V and J ends lost 5 bases and 5 bases, in that order; junction bases with no gene match: 7. The germline V gene encodes CDR1 SGHRS and CDR2 YFSETQ. The CDR3 is made up of 14 amino acids.

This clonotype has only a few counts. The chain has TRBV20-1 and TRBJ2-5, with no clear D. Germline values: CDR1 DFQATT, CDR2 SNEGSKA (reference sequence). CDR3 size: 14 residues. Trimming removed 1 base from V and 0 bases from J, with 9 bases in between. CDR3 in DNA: TGCAGTGCTAGAGGGGGAACGTACCAAGAGACCCAGTACTTC. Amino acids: CSARGGTYQETQYF.

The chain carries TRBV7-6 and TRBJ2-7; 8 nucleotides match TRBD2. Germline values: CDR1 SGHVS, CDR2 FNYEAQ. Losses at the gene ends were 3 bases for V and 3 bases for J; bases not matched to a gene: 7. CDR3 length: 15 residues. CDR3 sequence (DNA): TGTGCCAGCAGCTTGGCCAGCGGGGGTAACTACGAGCAGTACGTC. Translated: CASSLASGGNYEQYV.

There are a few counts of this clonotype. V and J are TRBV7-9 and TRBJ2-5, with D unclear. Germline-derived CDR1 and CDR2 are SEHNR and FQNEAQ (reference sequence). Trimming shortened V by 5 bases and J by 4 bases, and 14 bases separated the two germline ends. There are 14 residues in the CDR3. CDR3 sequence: CASSPILAAETQYF. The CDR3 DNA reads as TGTGCCAGCAGCCCCATTCTTGCGGCAGAGACCCAGTACTTC.

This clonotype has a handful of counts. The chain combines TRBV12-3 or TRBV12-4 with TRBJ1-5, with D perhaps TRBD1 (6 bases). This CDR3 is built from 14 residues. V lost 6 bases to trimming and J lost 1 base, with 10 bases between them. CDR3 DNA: TGTGCCAGCAGAACAACAGGGAGCAATCAGCCCCAGCATTTT. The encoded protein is CASRTTGSNQPQHF.

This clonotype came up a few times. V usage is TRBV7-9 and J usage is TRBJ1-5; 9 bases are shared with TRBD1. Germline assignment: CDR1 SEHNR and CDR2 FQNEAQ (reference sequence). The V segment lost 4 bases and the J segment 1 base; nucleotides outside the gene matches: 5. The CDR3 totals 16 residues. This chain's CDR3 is CASSYGQGWSNQPQHF. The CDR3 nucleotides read TGTGCCAGCAGCTACGGACAGGGGTGGAGCAATCAGCCCCAGCATTTT.

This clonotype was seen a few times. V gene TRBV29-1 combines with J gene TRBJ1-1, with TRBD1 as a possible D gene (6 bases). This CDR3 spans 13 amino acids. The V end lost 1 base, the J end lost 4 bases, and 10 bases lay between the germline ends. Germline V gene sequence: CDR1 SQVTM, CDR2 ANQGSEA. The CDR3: CSVEGRGSTEAFF. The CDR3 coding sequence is TGCAGCGTTGAAGGCAGGGGTAGCACTGAAGCTTTCTTT.

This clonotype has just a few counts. In DNA form, the CDR3 reads TGTGCCATCAGTGTCGGACGGACAGGTGAAGAGACCCAGTACTTC. It encodes CAISVGRTGEETQYF. The chain employs TRBV10-3 and TRBJ2-5, with 7 positions matching TRBD1. The CDR3 runs to 15 residues. The V gene's germline CDR1 is ENHRY and CDR2 SYGVKD. Losses at the gene ends were 4 bases for V and 3 bases for J; bases not matched to a gene: 8.

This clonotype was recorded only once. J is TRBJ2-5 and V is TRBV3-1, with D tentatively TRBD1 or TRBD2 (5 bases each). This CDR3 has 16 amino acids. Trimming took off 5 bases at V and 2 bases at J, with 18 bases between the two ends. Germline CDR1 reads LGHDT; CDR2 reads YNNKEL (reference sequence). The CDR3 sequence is CASSVTGTWAQETQYF. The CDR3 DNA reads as TGTGCCAGCAGCGTAACCGGGACCTGGGCGCAAGAGACCCAGTACTTC.

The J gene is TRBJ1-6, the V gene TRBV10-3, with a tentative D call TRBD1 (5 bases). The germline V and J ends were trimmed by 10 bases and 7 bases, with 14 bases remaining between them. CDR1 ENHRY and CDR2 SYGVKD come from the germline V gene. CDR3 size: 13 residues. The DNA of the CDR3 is TGTGCCACCTCCGGGACGGAGAATTCACCCCTCCACTTT. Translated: CATSGTENSPLHF.

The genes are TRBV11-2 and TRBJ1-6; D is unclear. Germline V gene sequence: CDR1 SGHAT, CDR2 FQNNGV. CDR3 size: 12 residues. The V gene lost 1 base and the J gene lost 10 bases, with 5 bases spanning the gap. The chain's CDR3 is CASSLVSSPLHF. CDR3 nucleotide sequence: TGTGCCAGCAGCTTAGTCTCCTCACCCCTCCACTTT.

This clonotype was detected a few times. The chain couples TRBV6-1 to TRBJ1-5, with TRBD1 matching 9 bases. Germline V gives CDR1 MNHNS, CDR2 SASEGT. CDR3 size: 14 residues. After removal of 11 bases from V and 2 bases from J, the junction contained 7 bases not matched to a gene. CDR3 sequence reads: CAARQGVGNQPQHF. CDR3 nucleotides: TGTGCCGCCCGACAGGGGGTTGGCAATCAGCCCCAGCATTTT.

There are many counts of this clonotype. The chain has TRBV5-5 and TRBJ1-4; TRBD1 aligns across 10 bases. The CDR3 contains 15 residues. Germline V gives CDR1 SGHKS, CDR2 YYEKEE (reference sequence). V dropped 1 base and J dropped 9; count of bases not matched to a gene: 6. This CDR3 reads CASSLTGQGVQKLFF. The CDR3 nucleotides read TGTGCCAGCAGCTTGACAGGACAGGGGGTCCAAAAACTGTTTTTT.

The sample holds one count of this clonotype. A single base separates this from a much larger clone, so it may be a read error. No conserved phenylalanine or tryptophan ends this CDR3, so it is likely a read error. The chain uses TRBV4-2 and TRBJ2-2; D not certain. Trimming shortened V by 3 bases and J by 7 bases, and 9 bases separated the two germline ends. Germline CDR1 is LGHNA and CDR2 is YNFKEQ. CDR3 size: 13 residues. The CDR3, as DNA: TGTGCCAGCAGCCAGAGTGGCAGCGGGGAGCTGTTTTTG. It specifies CASSQSGSGELFL.

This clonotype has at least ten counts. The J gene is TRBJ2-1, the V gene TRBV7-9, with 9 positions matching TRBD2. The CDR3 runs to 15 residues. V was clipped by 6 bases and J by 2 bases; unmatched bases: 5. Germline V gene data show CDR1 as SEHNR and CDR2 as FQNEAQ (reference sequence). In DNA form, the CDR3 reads TGTGCCAGCAGTTCCCGCGGGGGGGCCTACAATGAGCAGTTCTTC. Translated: CASSSRGGAYNEQFF.

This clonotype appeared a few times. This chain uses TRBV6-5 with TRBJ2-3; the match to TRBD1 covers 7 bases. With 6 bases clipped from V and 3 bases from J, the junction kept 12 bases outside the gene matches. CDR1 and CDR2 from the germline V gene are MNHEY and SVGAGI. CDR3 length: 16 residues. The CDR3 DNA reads TGTGCCAGCAGCCGTATAAACAGGGGCGAAACAGATACGCAGTATTTT. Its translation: CASSRINRGETDTQYF.

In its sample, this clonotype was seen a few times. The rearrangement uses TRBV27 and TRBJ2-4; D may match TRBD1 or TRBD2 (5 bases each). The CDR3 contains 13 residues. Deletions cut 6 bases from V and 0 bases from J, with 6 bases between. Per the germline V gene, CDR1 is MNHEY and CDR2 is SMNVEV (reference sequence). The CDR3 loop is CASRGVAKNIQYF. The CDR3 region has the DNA TGTGCCAGCAGGGGGGTAGCCAAAAACATTCAGTACTTC.

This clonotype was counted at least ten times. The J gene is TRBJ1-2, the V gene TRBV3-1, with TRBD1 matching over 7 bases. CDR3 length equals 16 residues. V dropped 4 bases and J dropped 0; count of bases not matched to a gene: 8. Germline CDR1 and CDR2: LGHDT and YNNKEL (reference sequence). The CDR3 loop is CASSPLTGTANYGYTF. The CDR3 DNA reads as TGTGCCAGCAGCCCCCTAACCGGGACAGCTAACTATGGCTACACCTTC.

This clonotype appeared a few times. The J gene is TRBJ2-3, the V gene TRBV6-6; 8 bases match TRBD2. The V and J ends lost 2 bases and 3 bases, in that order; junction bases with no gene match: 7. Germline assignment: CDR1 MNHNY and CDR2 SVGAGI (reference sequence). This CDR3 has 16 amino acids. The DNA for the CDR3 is TGTGCCAGCAGTTACGTTGGCGGGGGGTTGACAGATACGCAGTATTTT. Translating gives CASSYVGGGLTDTQYF.

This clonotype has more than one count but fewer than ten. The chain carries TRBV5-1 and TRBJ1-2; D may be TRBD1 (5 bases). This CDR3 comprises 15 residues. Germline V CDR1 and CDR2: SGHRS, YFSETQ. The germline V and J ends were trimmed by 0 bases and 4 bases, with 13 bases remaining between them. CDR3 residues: CASSLDPPGTYGYTF. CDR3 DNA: TGCGCCAGCAGCTTGGACCCGCCAGGGACCTATGGCTACACCTTC.

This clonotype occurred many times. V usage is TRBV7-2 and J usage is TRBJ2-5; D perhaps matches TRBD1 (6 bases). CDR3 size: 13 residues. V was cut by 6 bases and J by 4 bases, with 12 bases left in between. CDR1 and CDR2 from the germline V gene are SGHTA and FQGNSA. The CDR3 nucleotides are TGTGCCAGCAGGAAAGTGGGGGCAGAGACCCAGTACTTC. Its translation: CASRKVGAETQYF.

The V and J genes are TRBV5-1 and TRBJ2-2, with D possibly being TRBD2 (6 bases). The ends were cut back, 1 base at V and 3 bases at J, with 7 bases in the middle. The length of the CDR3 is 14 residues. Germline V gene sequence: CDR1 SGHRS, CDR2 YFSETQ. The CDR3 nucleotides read TGCGCCAGCAGCTTGTGGGGGGACACCGGGGAGCTGTTTTTT. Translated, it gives CASSLWGDTGELFF.